This note documents a single T cell receptor beta chain sequence. Authors' methods: Amplified reference gene primers provided the basis for estimating nucleated cell counts. Method: immunoSEQ multiplex PCR; TCRdb's copy keeps in-frame clones and lacks some. V and J calls and clone size are given by that table; D and trimming were obtained from the DNA. This sample has hundreds of thousands of clones, with 75% to 90% found just once. This specimen comes from a study of blood T cell repertoires in COVID-19. Study information: The United States, Italy and Spain supplied acute and convalescent COVID-19 samples. T cells, B-cell-depleted T cells, or PBMCs provided the cDNA or gDNA that served as material.

Trimming pared 4 bases from V and 0 bases from J, leaving 10 bases between. Per the germline V gene, CDR1 is SGHRS and CDR2 is YFSETQ. The CDR3 runs 14 residues. The sequenced material came from peripheral blood. The source is a woman between 25 and 40 years old with active or convalescent COVID-19. The genes are TRBV5-1 and TRBJ1-2, with D unresolved. CDR3 bases: TGCGCCAGCAGCCCCAACCCTACTAACTATGGCTACACCTTC. Translating gives CASSPNPTNYGYTF. The full variable domain, completed using reference TRBV5-1 and TRBJ1-2, is KAGVTQTPRYLIKTRGQQVTLSCSPISGHRSVSWYQQTPGQGLQFLFEYFSETQRNKGNFPGRFSGRQFSNSRSEMNVSTLELGDSALYLCASSPNPTNYGYTFGSGTRLTVV.